These T cell receptor beta chains were read from a single sample in a study of blood T cell repertoires in COVID-19. The data were produced by immunoSEQ multiplex PCR, yet TCRdb's version contains in-frame clones alone and is incomplete. The sample records some 130,000 clones, about 89% being singletons. Sequenced input: peripheral blood. These receptors came from a man between 60 and 75 years old with COVID-19, enrolled during active disease. The CDR3 runs from the conserved cysteine through the conserved F or W. The D gene is left open where the match is weak. The listing skips clone size in some rows; elsewhere it reads once, few, many or a size class.

size	V	D	J	length	DNA	CDR3
NA	TRBV2	NA	TRBJ1-6	16	TGTGCCAGCAGTGAGGGGTCCCAGCTGAGGGCTTCACCCCTCCACTTT	CASSEGSQLRASPLHF
NA	TRBV28	NA	TRBJ1-2	14	TGTGCCAGCAGGAAGGGGGGGAACCGGTCTGGCTACACCTTC	CASRKGGNRSGYTF
once	TRBV20-1	TRBD2	TRBJ2-7	13	TGCAGTGCTAGTCCGGGAGGGTGGTACGAGCAGTACTTC	CSASPGGWYEQYF
NA	TRBV29-1	NA	TRBJ2-3	13	TGCAGCGTTGAAGTAGGAAGGAGGGATACGCAGTATTTT	CSVEVGRRDTQYF
NA	TRBV2	NA	TRBJ2-1	12	TGTGCCAGCTCCGGGGGAAACAATGAGCAGTTCTTC	CASSGGNNEQFF
NA	TRBV7-3	TRBD1	TRBJ1-2	15	TGTGCCAGCAGCCCCAGGGGGAACCTTAACTATGGCTACACCTTC	CASSPRGNLNYGYTF
NA	TRBV11-3	TRBD1	TRBJ2-2	16	TGTGCCAGCAGCCCGGGCGACAGGGTATGGACCGGGGAGCTGTTTTTT	CASSPGDRVWTGELFF
NA	TRBV2	NA	TRBJ1-4	18	TGTGCCAGCAGTGGGCAGGGTTGGGAAGTGAATACTAATGAAAAACTGTTTTTT	CASSGQGWEVNTNEKLFF
NA	TRBV6-6	NA	TRBJ2-5	15	TGTGCCAGCAGTCCCGAAGAGCGGCTCCAAGAGACCCAGTACTTC	CASSPEERLQETQYF
once	TRBV7-3	NA	TRBJ2-1	16	TGTGCCAGCAGCTTGGTTAGCGATTCGTCGGGGAATGAGCAGTTCTTC	CASSLVSDSSGNEQFF
NA	TRBV6-5	NA	TRBJ2-7	15	TGTGCCAGCAGTTACTCGTATAGCCAGTCTTACGAGCAGTACTTC	CASSYSYSQSYEQYF
NA	TRBV9	NA	TRBJ1-1	16	TGTGCCAGCAGCGTTGGGCCCGGCGGGGGAATCACTGAAGCTTTCTTT	CASSVGPGGGITEAFF
NA	TRBV7-3	NA	TRBJ2-2	16	TGTGCCAGCAGCTCCTGGACAGTCGCGAACACCGGGGAGCTGTTTTTT	CASSSWTVANTGELFF
NA	TRBV19	NA	TRBJ2-6	15	TGTGCCAGTAGTCTCGGTATCTCTGGGGCCAACGTCCTGACTTTC	CASSLGISGANVLTF
NA	TRBV9	NA	TRBJ1-5	15	TGTGCCAGCAGCGTAGAGGCAGGGTCTGACCAGCCCCAGCATTTT	CASSVEAGSDQPQHF
NA	TRBV4-1	TRBD2	TRBJ2-1	20	TGCGCCAGCAGCCAAGGTTCCGGACTAGCGGGGGACCCCTCCTACAATGAGCAGTTCTTC	CASSQGSGLAGDPSYNEQFF
NA	TRBV5-4	NA	TRBJ1-6	16	TGTGCCAGCAGCTCCGGAGGGAGCTCCTATAATTCACCCCTCCACTTT	CASSSGGSSYNSPLHF
NA	TRBV30	NA	TRBJ1-5	16	TGTGCCTGGAGCGGACTAGGGGGGCGTAGCAATCAGCCCCAGCATTTT	CAWSGLGGRSNQPQHF
NA	TRBV5-1	TRBD1	TRBJ1-1	17	TGCGCCAGCAGCTCGGGACAGGTAGGGGAATGGGGTACTGAAGCTTTCTTT	CASSSGQVGEWGTEAFF
NA	TRBV21-1	NA	TRBJ2-7	14	TGTGCCAGCACCGGACAGGGGGCGTTATACGAGCAGTACTTC	CASTGQGALYEQYF
NA	TRBV7-9	TRBD1	TRBJ2-2	16	TGTGCCAGCAGCGTAGGACAGGGGATTAACACCGGGGAGCTGTTTTTT	CASSVGQGINTGELFF
NA	TRBV10-2	NA	TRBJ1-2	15	TGCGCCAGCAGTGAGTCTTGGCAGAAATACTATGGCTACACCTTC	CASSESWQKYYGYTF